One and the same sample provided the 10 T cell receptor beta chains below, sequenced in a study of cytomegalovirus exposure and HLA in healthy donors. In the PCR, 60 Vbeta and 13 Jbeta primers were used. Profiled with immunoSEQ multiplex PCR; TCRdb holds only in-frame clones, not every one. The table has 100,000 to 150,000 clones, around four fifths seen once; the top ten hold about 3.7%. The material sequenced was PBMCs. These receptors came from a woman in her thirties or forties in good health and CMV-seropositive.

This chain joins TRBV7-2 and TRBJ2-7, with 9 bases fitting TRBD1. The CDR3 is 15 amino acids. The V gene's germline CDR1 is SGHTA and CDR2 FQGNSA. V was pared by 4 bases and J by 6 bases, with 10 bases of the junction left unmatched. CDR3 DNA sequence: TGTGCCAGCAGCTCCCCAGGGACAGGGCGCCTCGAGCAGTACTTC. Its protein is CASSSPGTGRLEQYF.

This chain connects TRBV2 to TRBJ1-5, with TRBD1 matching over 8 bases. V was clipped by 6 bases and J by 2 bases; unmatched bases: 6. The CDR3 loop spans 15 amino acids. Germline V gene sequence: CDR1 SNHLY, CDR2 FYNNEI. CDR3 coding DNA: TGTGCCAGCAGCCCCGACAGGGGAGGCAATCAGCCCCAGCATTTT. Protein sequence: CASSPDRGGNQPQHF.

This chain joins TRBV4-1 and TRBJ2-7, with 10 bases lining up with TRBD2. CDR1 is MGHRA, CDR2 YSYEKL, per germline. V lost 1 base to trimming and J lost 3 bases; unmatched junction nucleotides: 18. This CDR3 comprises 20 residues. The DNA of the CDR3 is TGCGCCAGCAGCCAAGCTCCCGGTCTAGCGGGAGTCGGGGGGTTCTACGAGCAGTACTTC. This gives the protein CASSQAPGLAGVGGFYEQYF.

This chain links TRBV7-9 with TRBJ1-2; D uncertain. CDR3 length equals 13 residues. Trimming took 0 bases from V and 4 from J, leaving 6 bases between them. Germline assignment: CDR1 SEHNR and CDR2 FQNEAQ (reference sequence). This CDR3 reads CASSLAPGYGYTF. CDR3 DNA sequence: TGTGCCAGCAGCTTAGCGCCGGGCTATGGCTACACCTTC.

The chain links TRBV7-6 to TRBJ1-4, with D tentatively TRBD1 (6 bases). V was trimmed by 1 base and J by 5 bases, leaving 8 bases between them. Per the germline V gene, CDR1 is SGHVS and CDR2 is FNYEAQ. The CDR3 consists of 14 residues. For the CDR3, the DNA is TGTGCCAGCAGCTTAGGACAGGCAAATGAAAAACTGTTTTTT. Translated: CASSLGQANEKLFF. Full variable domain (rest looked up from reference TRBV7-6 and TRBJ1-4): GAGVSQSPRYKVTKRGQDVALRCDPISGHVSLYWYRQALGQGPEFLTYFNYEAQQDKSGLPNDRFSAERPEGSISTLTIQRTEQRDSAMYRCASSLGQANEKLFFGSGTQLSVL.

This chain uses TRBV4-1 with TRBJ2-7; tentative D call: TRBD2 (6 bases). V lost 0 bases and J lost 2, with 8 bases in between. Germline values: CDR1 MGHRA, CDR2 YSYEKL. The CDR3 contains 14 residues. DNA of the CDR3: TGCGCCAGCAGCCAAGAGGGGGGTACCTACGAGCAGTACTTC. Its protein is CASSQEGGTYEQYF.

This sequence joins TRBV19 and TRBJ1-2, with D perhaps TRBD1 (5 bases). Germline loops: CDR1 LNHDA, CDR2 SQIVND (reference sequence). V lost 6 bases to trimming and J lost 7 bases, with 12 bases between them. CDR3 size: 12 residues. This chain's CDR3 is CASRVTDGGYTF. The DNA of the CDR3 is TGTGCCAGTAGAGTGACAGACGGTGGCTACACCTTC.

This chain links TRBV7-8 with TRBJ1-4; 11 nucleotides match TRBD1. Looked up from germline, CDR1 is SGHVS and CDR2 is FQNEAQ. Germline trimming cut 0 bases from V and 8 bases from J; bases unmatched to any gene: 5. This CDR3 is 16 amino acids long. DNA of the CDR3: TGTGCCAGCAGCTTAGCACGGACAGGGGGCGCGGAAAAACTGTTTTTT. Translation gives CASSLARTGGAEKLFF.

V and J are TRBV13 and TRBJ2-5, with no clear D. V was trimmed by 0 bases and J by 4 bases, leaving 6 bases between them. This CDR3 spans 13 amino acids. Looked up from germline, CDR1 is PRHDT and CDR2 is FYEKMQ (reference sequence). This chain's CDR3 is CASSLGAAETQYF. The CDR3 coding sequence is TGTGCCAGCAGCTTAGGGGCTGCAGAGACCCAGTACTTC. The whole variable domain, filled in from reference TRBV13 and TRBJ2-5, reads AAGVIQSPRHLIKEKRETATLKCYPIPRHDTVYWYQQGPGQDPQFLISFYEKMQSDKGSIPDRFSAQQFSDYHSELNMSSLELGDSALYFCASSLGAAETQYFGPGTRLLVL.

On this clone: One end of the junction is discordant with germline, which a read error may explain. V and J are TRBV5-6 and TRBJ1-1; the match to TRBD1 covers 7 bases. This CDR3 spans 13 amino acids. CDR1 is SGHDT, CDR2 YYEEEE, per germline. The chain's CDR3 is CASKQQAGTDAIF. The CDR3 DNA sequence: TGTGCCAGCAAACAACAAGCCGGGACAGATGCCATCTTT.